The 29 T cell receptor beta chains below were found in one sample sequenced in a study of T cell responses to AZD1222 COVID-19 vaccine. Clones were read by immunoSEQ multiplex PCR, and TCRdb kept only the in-frame ones, dropping some. The data show about 130,000 clones, with approximately 93% seen just once and 0.85% to 0.95% held by the top ten. This sample comprised peripheral blood, obtained on day 0 of AZD1222 vaccination. These receptors originate from an adult in good health.

As regards this clone: The same CDR3 can be traced to other DNA sequences in this sample. The chain recombines TRBV6-5 with TRBJ1-5; D remains unclear. The germline V gene has CDR1 MNHEY and CDR2 SVGAGI. Trimming stripped 3 bases from V and 1 base from J, with 4 bases between. The CDR3 loop spans 13 amino acids. The CDR3 loop reads CASSYDSNQPQHF. The CDR3 nucleotides read TGTGCCAGCAGTTATGACAGCAATCAGCCCCAGCATTTT.

The V and J genes are TRBV18 and TRBJ1-5, with TRBD1 matching 7 bases. V dropped 6 bases and J dropped 2; count of bases not matched to a gene: 7. The CDR3 loop spans 15 amino acids. Germline loops: CDR1 KGHSH, CDR2 LQKENI. CDR3 protein: CASSRQGGRNQPQHF. In DNA, the CDR3 is TGTGCCAGCTCTCGCCAGGGGGGACGCAATCAGCCCCAGCATTTT.

V usage is TRBV18 and J usage is TRBJ1-6; possible D gene TRBD1, 6 bases. V shed 1 base and J shed 0 bases, with 13 bases lying between them. The CDR3 extends over 18 amino acids. Germline lookup yields CDR1 KGHSH and CDR2 LQKENI. DNA of the CDR3: TGTGCCAGCTCACCACGGACAGCCAGGAGCTCCTATAATTCACCCCTCCACTTT. Protein: CASSPRTARSSYNSPLHF.

The rearrangement links TRBV10-3 to TRBJ2-2; 8 nucleotides match TRBD1. V dropped 4 bases and J dropped 5; count of bases not matched to a gene: 6. Per germline, CDR1 ENHRY and CDR2 SYGVKD. This CDR3 is built from 15 residues. CDR3 protein: CAISGDRGGTGELFF. The CDR3 coding sequence is TGTGCCATCAGTGGAGACAGGGGAGGAACCGGGGAGCTGTTTTTT.

The chain uses TRBV27 and TRBJ1-6, with unresolved D. CDR1 is MNHEY and CDR2 is SMNVEV in the germline V gene (reference sequence). Trimming pared 6 bases from V and 8 bases from J, leaving 14 bases between. CDR3 length: 14 residues. This CDR3 is CASSRKGRDSPLHF. In nucleotides, the CDR3 is TGTGCCAGCAGCCGCAAGGGAAGAGATTCACCCCTCCACTTT.

Points on this clone: At one of its ends the junction is not consistent with the germline gene, which may arise from a read error. This chain links TRBV5-4 with TRBJ1-2; tentatively, D is TRBD1 (6 bases). From germline, CDR1 is SGHNT and CDR2 YYREEE (reference sequence). CDR3 length: 14 residues. The CDR3 reads CASSRFGTPNQLSF. The CDR3 DNA reads TGTGCCAGCAGCAGATTCGGGACACCAAACCAACTCTCCTTC.

The V gene is TRBV18, the J gene TRBJ1-2, with D unclear. Trimming took 3 bases from V and 0 from J, leaving 8 bases between them. Per germline, CDR1 KGHSH and CDR2 LQKENI. The CDR3 is 14 amino acids. The CDR3 loop reads CASSPQRTNYGYTF. In DNA form, the CDR3 reads TGTGCCAGCTCACCTCAGCGGACTAACTATGGCTACACCTTC.

Only one count was recorded for this clone. The genes are TRBV5-4 and TRBJ2-7, with D uncertain. The CDR3 has 12 residues. The germline V gene encodes CDR1 SGHNT and CDR2 YYREEE (reference sequence). V shed 0 bases and J shed 5 bases, with 6 bases lying between them. The CDR3 bases are TGTGCCAGCAGCTTGGGGCTGAACGAGCAGTACTTC. Residues: CASSLGLNEQYF.

The J gene is TRBJ1-5, the V gene TRBV18; 11 nucleotides agree with TRBD1. The germline V gene has CDR1 KGHSH and CDR2 LQKENI. The trim removed 3 bases at V and 3 bases at J, leaving 4 bases unmatched. This CDR3 is 16 amino acids long. The CDR3 protein is CASSPGQGGYNQPQHF. CDR3 DNA: TGTGCCAGCTCACCGGGACAGGGGGGCTACAATCAGCCCCAGCATTTT.

The chain carries TRBV27 and TRBJ1-2; 9 bases agree with TRBD1. The CDR3 runs 18 residues. V gave up 5 bases and J gave up 0 bases; unmatched junction bases: 13. Germline loops: CDR1 MNHEY, CDR2 SMNVEV (reference sequence). CDR3 coding DNA: TGTGCCAGCAGTCCCCGTACTGGGGGACAGGGCTCTAACTATGGCTACACCTTC. Amino acids: CASSPRTGGQGSNYGYTF.

The gene calls are TRBV6-6 and TRBJ1-2; D is possibly TRBD1 (5 bases). The germline V gene has CDR1 MNHNY and CDR2 SVGAGI (reference sequence). The V end lost 5 bases, the J end lost 4 bases, and 14 bases lay between the germline ends. CDR3 length equals 14 residues. The CDR3 DNA reads as TGTGCCAGCAGTCACCGACAGCGAGCCTATGGCTACACCTTC. Protein product: CASSHRQRAYGYTF.

This clone was picked up a small number of times. The CDR3 here is CSIQRRTADTEAFF. The CDR3 region has the DNA TGCAGCATACAGAGGAGGACAGCTGACACTGAAGCTTTCTTT. This rearrangement joins TRBV29-1 to TRBJ1-1, with D possibly matching TRBD1 (6 bases). V was clipped by 8 bases and J by 3 bases, with 19 bases between them. The CDR3 consists of 14 residues. CDR1 is SQVTM and CDR2 is ANQGSEA in the germline V gene. Using reference TRBV29-1 and TRBJ1-1 for the parts outside the CDR3, the full variable domain is SAVISQKPSRDICQRGTSLTIQCQVDSQVTMMFWYRQQPGQSLTLIATANQGSEATYESGFVIDKFPISRPNLTFSTLTVSNMSPEDSSIYLCSIQRRTADTEAFFGQGTRLTVV.

V usage is TRBV5-1 and J usage is TRBJ1-1; 9 positions match TRBD1. The CDR3 covers 14 residues. Germline assignment: CDR1 SGHRS and CDR2 YFSETQ. The trim removed 4 bases at V and 3 bases at J, leaving 4 bases unmatched. The CDR3 spells CASSTGQGYTEAFF. The CDR3 DNA sequence: TGCGCCAGCAGCACGGGACAGGGCTACACTGAAGCTTTCTTT.

CDR3 coding DNA: TGTGCCAGCAGCTTAGGACGGACGGAGAACTATGGCTACACCTTC. This translates into CASSLGRTENYGYTF. The chain carries TRBV5-4 and TRBJ1-2, with D unresolved. CDR1 and CDR2 from the germline V gene are SGHNT and YYREEE (reference sequence). CDR3 length: 15 amino acids. Trimming removed 2 bases at V and 2 bases at J, with 13 bases between. Supplemented by reference TRBV5-4 and TRBJ1-2, the full variable domain reads ETGVTQSPTHLIKTRGQQVTLRCSSQSGHNTVSWYQQALGQGPQFIFQYYREEENGRGNFPPRFSGLQFPNYSSELNVNALELDDSALYLCASSLGRTENYGYTFGSGTRLTVV.

This chain links TRBV4-1 with TRBJ1-5; D remains unclear. CDR3 size: 16 residues. Germline V CDR1 and CDR2: MGHRA, YSYEKL. The V gene lost 5 bases and the J gene lost 2 bases, with 16 bases spanning the gap. The CDR3 DNA follows: TGCGCCAGCAGCGGTCTAGGAGCCCGGGGCAATCAGCCCCAGCATTTT. Amino acid sequence: CASSGLGARGNQPQHF.

The CDR3 region is CASSYSGAQPQHF. In DNA form, the CDR3 reads TGTGCCAGCAGTTACTCCGGGGCTCAGCCCCAGCATTTT. The rearrangement links TRBV27 to TRBJ1-5; weak D call: TRBD1 (5 bases). V lost 4 bases and J 6 bases, leaving 10 bases between the germline ends. CDR3 length: 13 amino acids. Germline V gene data show CDR1 as MNHEY and CDR2 as SMNVEV (reference sequence).

The rearrangement uses TRBV6-5 and TRBJ2-1; D call uncertain. Germline CDR1 and CDR2: MNHEY and SVGAGI. CDR3 length: 13 amino acids. Trimming removed 6 bases at V and 5 bases at J, with 11 bases between. The CDR3 sequence is CASSLRADNEQFF. CDR3 nucleotide sequence: TGTGCCAGCAGCCTCCGGGCCGACAATGAGCAGTTCTTC.

The gene calls are TRBV5-1 and TRBJ2-3; maybe TRBD2 (5 bases). Germline values: CDR1 SGHRS, CDR2 YFSETQ. The CDR3 loop spans 15 amino acids. Trimming took 0 bases from V and 2 from J, leaving 10 bases between them. CDR3: CASSLGRGNTDTQYF. For the CDR3, the DNA is TGCGCCAGCAGCTTGGGACGGGGAAACACAGATACGCAGTATTTT.

Only one count was recorded for this clone. The same CDR3 also results from other DNA sequences found in this sample. The chain combines TRBV27 with TRBJ1-2; weak D call: TRBD1 (6 bases). Trimming shortened V by 5 bases and J by 7 bases, and 14 bases separated the two germline ends. The CDR3 length is 13 residues. Germline V gene data show CDR1 as MNHEY and CDR2 as SMNVEV (reference sequence). In DNA form, the CDR3 reads TGTGCCAGCAGTCCGGGGGCACCGCGTGGCTACACCTTC. This codes for CASSPGAPRGYTF.

The CDR3 here is CACAPGQATGELFF. The CDR3 nucleotides read TGTGCCTGTGCCCCGGGACAGGCCACCGGGGAGCTGTTTTTT. The rearrangement joins TRBV6-5 to TRBJ2-2; 8 bases match TRBD1. Germline V gene lookup returns CDR1 MNHEY and CDR2 SVGAGI. The CDR3 contains 14 residues. V lost 11 bases to trimming and J lost 4 bases; unmatched junction nucleotides: 9.

This clone has a single count. The rearrangement joins TRBV24-1 to TRBJ1-5, with D possibly TRBD1 on 5 matching bases. CDR1 and CDR2 from the germline V gene are KGHDR and SFDVKD. The CDR3 has 17 amino acids. The V end lost 12 bases, the J end lost 0 bases, and 23 bases lay between the germline ends. The CDR3 spells CAPLRGPDRYSNQPQHF. The CDR3 DNA sequence: TGTGCCCCCCTGAGGGGCCCCGACCGATATAGCAATCAGCCCCAGCATTTT.

CDR3: CASRTTETNEKLFF. The CDR3, as DNA: TGCGCCAGCAGGACGACAGAAACTAATGAAAAACTGTTTTTT. J is TRBJ1-4 and V is TRBV10-2, with D perhaps TRBD1 (5 bases). The CDR3 has 14 amino acids. Trimming took off 6 bases at V and 1 base at J, with 9 bases between the two ends. Germline V gene lookup returns CDR1 WSHSY and CDR2 SAAADI.

V is TRBV11-2 and J is TRBJ2-3; 7 bases map to TRBD2. The CDR3 runs 16 residues. The J segment lost 1 base and the V segment lost 2 bases, leaving 6 bases of the junction unmatched. Germline assignment: CDR1 SGHAT and CDR2 FQNNGV. DNA for the CDR3: TGTGCCAGCAGCTTAAGGTACCGGGGGGGCACAGATACGCAGTATTTT. Its translation is CASSLRYRGGTDTQYF.

The CDR3 reads CASSLGLEGPNTGELFF. In DNA, the CDR3 is TGTGCCAGCAGCTTGGGCCTAGAGGGACCCAACACCGGGGAGCTGTTTTTT. This chain connects TRBV5-6 to TRBJ2-2; tentatively, D is TRBD1 or TRBD2 (5 bases each). Trimming removed 0 bases at V and 2 bases at J, with 14 bases between. In germline, CDR1 is SGHDT, CDR2 YYEEEE. The CDR3 contains 17 residues.

As regards this clone: The junction differs from germline at one of its ends, possibly a read error. The rearrangement uses TRBV19 and TRBJ1-3; D uncertain. From germline, CDR1 is LNHDA and CDR2 SQIVND (reference sequence). The CDR3 is made up of 17 amino acids. CDR3 protein: CASNIGFVRSYGNTIYF. Written as DNA, the CDR3 is TGTGCCAGTAATATAGGGTTCGTCAGATCGTACGGAAACACCATATATTTT.

V and J are TRBV5-1 and TRBJ1-2; 8 bases are shared with TRBD1. The V gene's germline CDR1 is SGHRS and CDR2 YFSETQ. The CDR3 runs to 14 residues. J gave up 6 bases and V 4 bases, and 8 bases lay outside the gene matches. The chain's CDR3 is CASSNRTGKDGYTF. The CDR3 bases are TGCGCCAGCAGCAACCGGACAGGGAAGGATGGCTACACCTTC.

The CDR3 spells CAISDPISGDRAYEQYF. In nucleotides, the CDR3 is TGTGCCATCAGTGACCCCATATCAGGGGATCGGGCCTACGAGCAGTACTTC. The V gene is TRBV10-3, the J gene TRBJ2-7, with D possibly matching TRBD1 (6 bases). Trimming removed 3 bases at V and 2 bases at J, with 20 bases between. The CDR3 spans 17 residues. Germline V gene sequence: CDR1 ENHRY, CDR2 SYGVKD.

This clone was detected only once. J is TRBJ1-1 and V is TRBV12-3 or TRBV12-4; TRBD1 might be the D (6 bases). This CDR3 has 13 amino acids. Trimming removed 6 bases from V and 6 bases from J, with 14 bases in between. CDR3 sequence reads: CASSPTGKPEAFF. CDR3 nucleotide sequence: TGTGCCAGCAGCCCCACAGGGAAGCCTGAAGCTTTCTTT.

The genes are TRBV10-2 and TRBJ2-7; 10 bases match TRBD1. This CDR3 comprises 14 residues. V trimming: 6 bases; J trimming: 3 bases; junction bases outside the gene matches: 5. Germline loops: CDR1 WSHSY, CDR2 SAAADI. Here the CDR3 DNA reads TGCGCCAGCAGGCCTAGGGACAGGGGCTACGAGCAGTACTTC. Translating gives CASRPRDRGYEQYF.